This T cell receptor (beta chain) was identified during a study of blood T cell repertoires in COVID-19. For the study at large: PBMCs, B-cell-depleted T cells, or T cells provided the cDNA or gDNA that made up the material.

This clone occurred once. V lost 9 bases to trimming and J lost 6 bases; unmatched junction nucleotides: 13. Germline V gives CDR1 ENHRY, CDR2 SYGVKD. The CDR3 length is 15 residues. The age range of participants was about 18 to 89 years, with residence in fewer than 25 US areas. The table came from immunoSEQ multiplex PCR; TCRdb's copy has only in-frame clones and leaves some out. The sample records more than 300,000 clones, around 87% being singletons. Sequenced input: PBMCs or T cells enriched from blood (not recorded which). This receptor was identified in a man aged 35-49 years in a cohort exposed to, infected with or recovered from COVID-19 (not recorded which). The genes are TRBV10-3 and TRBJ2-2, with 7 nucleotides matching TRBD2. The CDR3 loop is CAISRLAYGAGELFF. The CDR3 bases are TGTGCCATTTCCCGACTAGCCTACGGGGCCGGGGAGCTGTTTTTT.